The clone carrying this T cell receptor (beta chain) was picked up a small number of times. The study reverse transcribed the entire isolated RNA, so it sequenced expressed TCRB transcripts. Repertoires were generated with immunoSEQ multiplex PCR, while TCRdb's copy carries only in-frame clones and drops some. The sample holds about 620,000 clones; roughly 16% are singletons and the top ten take around 0.095%. This sample was included in a study of beta chain features in type 1 diabetes. Across the whole study: All samples yielded around 98 million examined sorted cells.

The ends lost 8 bases at V and 1 base at J; junction bases unmatched: 7. CDR3 length: 14 amino acids. Germline V lookup: CDR1 MGHDK, CDR2 SYGVNS. The gene calls are TRBV25-1 and TRBJ2-7; the match to TRBD1 covers 8 bases. The TCR originated in a man aged 18 to 29 in good health. Sequences were obtained from naive CD4+ T cells from blood. The CDR3, as DNA: TGTGCCAGCGAAACGAGGACAGGGTCCTACGAGCAGTACTTC. Translated, it gives CASETRTGSYEQYF.